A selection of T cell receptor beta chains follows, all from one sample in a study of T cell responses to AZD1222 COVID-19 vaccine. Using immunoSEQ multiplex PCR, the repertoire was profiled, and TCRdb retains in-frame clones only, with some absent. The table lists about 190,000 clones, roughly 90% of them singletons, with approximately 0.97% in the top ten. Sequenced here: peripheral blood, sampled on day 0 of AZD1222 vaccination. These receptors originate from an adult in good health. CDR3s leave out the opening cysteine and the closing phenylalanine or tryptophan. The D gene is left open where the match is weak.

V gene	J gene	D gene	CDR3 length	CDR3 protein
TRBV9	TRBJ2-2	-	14	ASSVFGNANTGELF
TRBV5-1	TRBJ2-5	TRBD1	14	ARRLGQGEGVETQY
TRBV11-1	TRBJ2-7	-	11	ASSLRVGYEQY
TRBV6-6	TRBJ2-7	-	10	ASRNGVYEQY
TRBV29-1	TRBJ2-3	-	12	SVRNHGPTDTQY
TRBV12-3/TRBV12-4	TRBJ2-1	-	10	ASSNGRGKQF
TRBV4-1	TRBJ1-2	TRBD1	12	ASSQGTGLYGYT
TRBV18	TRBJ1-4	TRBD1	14	ASSPSRQGAGEKLF
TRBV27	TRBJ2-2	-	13	ASSLRGLDTGELF
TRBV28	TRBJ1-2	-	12	ASSLLSGVYGYT
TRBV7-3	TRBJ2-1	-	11	ASSLGQSNEQF
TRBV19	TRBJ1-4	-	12	ASNNPYRAGELF
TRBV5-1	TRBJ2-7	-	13	ASSLLRGISYEQY
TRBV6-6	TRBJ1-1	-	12	ASSYLGGDTEAF
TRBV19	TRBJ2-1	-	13	ASSVNSLSYNEQF
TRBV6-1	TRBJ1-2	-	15	ASSEVLTRARTYGYT
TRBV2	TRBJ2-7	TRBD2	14	ASSEDLTSSGYEQY
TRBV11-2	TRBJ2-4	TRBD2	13	ASRGGISGSWIQY
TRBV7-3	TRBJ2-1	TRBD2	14	ASSPFIAGGGGEQF
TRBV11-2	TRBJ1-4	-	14	ASRLRLDSQDEKLF
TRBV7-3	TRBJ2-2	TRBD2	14	ASSPFQRGLTGELF
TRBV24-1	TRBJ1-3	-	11	ATSGSSGNTIY
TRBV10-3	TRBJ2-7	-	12	AISGSTGSYEQY
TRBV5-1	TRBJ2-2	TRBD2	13	ASSFSGRASGELF
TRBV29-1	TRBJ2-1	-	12	SVAWSNQYNEQF
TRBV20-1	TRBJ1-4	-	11	SASRPRNEKLF
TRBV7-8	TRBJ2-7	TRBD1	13	ASSFLRDRWHEQY